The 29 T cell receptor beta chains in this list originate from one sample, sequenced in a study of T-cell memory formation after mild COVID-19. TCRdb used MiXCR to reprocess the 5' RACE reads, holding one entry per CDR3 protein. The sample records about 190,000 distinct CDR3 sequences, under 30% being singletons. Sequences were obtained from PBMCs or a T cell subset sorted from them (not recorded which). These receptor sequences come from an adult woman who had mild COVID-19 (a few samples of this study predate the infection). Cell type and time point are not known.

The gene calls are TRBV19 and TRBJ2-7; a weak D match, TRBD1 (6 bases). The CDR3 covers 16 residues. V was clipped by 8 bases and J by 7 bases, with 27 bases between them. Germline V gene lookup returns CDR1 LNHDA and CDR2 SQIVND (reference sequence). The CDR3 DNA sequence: TGTGCCAGTGCCGAGACAGGTACCTTAGTCCCCGGGGAGCAGTACTTC. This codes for CASAETGTLVPGEQYF.

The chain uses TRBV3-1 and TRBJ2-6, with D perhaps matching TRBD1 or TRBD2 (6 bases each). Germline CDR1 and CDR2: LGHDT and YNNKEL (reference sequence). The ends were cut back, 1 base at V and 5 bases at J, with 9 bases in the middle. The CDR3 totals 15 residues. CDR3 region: CASSQGRGRANVLTF. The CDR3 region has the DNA TGTGCCAGCAGCCAAGGCCGGGGGCGGGCCAACGTCCTGACTTTC.

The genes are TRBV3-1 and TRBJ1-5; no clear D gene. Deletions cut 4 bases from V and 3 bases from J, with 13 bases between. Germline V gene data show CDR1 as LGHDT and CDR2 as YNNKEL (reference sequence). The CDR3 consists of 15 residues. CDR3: CASSLGVQNNQPQHF. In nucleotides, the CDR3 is TGTGCCAGCAGCCTTGGGGTACAGAACAATCAGCCCCAGCATTTT.

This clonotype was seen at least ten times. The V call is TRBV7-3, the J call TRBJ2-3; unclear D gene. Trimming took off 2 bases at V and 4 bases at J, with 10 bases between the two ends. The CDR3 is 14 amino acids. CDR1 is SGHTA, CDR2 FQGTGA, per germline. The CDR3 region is CASSLVGSADTQYF. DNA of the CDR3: TGTGCCAGCAGCTTAGTCGGGTCTGCAGATACGCAGTATTTT.

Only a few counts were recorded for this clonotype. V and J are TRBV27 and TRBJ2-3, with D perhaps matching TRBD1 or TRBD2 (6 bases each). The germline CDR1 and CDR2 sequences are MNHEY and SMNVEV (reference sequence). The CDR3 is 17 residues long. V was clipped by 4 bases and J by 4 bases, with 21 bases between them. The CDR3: CASSSTSRGRWSDTQYF. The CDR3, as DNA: TGTGCCAGCAGTTCGACGTCCCGGGGGCGTTGGTCAGATACGCAGTATTTT.

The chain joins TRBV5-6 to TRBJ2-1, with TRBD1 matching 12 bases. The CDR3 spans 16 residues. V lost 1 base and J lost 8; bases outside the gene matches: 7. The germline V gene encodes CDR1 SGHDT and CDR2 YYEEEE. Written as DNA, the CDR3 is TGTGCCAGCAGCTTGAGACCGGGACAGGGGGCTGATGAGCAGTTCTTC. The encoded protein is CASSLRPGQGADEQFF.

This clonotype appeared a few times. The CDR3 is CASSFGTSGTDTQYF. CDR3 coding DNA: TGTGCCAGCAGCTTTGGGACTAGCGGGACAGATACGCAGTATTTT. The rearrangement uses TRBV5-5 and TRBJ2-3, with 12 bases lining up with TRBD2. The CDR3 sequence is 15 residues long. J was trimmed by 3 bases and V by 2 bases; bases with no gene match: 1. Germline CDR1 is SGHKS and CDR2 is YYEKEE (reference sequence).

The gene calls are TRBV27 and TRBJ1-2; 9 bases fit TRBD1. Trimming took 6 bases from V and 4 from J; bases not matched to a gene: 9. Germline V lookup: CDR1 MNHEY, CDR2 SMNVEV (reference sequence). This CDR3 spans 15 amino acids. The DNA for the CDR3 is TGTGCCAGCAGAACCCCCGGGACAGGGACCTATGGCTACACCTTC. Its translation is CASRTPGTGTYGYTF.

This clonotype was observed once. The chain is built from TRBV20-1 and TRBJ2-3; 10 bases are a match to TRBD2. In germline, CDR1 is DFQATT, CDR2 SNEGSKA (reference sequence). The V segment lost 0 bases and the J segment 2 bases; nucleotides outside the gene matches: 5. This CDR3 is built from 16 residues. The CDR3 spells CSARDQAGGDTDTQYF. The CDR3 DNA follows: TGCAGTGCTAGAGACCAAGCGGGAGGGGACACAGATACGCAGTATTTT.

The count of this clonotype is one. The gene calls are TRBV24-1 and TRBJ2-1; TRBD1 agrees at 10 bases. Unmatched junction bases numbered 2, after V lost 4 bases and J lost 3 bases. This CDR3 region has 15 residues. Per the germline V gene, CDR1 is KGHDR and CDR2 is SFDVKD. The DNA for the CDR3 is TGTGCCACCAGTGAAAGGACAGGGGGCTACAATGAGCAGTTCTTC. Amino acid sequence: CATSERTGGYNEQFF.

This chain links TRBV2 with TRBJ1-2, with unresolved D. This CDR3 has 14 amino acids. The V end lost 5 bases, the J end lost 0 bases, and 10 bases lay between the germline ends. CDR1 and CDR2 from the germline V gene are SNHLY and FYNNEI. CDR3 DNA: TGTGCCAGCAGTCCCTCCCCGTCTAACTATGGCTACACCTTC. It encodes CASSPSPSNYGYTF. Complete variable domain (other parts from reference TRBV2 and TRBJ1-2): EPEVTQTPSHQVTQMGQEVILRCVPISNHLYFYWYRQILGQKVEFLVSFYNNEISEKSEIFDDQFSVERPDGSNFTLKIRSTKLEDSAMYFCASSPSPSNYGYTFGSGTRLTVV.

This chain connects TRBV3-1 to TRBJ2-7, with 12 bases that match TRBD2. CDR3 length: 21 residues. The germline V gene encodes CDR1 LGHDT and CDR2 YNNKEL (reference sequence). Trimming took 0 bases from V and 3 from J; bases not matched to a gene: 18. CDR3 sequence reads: CASSQDPRVTRMGLAGYEQYF. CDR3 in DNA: TGTGCCAGCAGCCAAGACCCCAGGGTAACACGGATGGGACTAGCGGGCTACGAGCAGTACTTC.

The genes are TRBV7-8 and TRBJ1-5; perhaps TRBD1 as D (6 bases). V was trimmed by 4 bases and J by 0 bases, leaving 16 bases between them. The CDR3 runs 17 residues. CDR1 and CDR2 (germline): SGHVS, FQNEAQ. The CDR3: CASSSGGGGDSNQPQHF. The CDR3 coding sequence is TGTGCCAGCAGCTCCGGCGGAGGGGGTGATAGCAATCAGCCCCAGCATTTT.

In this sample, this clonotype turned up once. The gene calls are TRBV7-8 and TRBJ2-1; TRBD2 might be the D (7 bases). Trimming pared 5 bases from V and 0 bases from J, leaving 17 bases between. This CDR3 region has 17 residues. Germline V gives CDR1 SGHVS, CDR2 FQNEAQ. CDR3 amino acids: CASSGTGGVSSYNEQFF. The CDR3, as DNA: TGTGCCAGCAGCGGGACGGGGGGCGTTAGCTCCTACAATGAGCAGTTCTTC.

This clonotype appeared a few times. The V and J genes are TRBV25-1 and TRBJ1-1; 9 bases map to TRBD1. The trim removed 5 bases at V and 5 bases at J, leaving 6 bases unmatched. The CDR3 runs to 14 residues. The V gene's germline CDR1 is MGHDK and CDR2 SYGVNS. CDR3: CASSPIDRGTEAFF. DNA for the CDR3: TGTGCCAGCAGTCCAATCGACAGGGGGACTGAAGCTTTCTTT.

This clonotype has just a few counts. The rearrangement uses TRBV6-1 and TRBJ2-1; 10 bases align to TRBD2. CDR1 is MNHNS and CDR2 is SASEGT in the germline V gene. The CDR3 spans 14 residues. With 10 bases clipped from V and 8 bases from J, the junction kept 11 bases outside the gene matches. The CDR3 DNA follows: TGTGCCATCGTACCGGGACTAGCGACACATGAGCAGTTCTTC. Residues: CAIVPGLATHEQFF.

CDR3 loop: CATSSGAGGYPSYEQYF. In DNA, the CDR3 is TGTGCCACCAGCTCGGGGGCAGGGGGTTACCCCTCCTACGAGCAGTACTTC. The chain has TRBV15 and TRBJ2-7, with D perhaps TRBD1 (7 bases). The CDR3 runs 17 residues. Between the trimmed V and J ends, which lost 5 bases and 0 bases, there was a span of 20 bases. Germline CDR1 is LNHNV and CDR2 is YYDKDF (reference sequence).

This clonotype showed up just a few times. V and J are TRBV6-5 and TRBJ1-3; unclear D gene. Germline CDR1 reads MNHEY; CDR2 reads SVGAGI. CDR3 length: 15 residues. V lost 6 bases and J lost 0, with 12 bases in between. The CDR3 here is CASSPDRYSGNTIYF. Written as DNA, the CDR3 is TGTGCCAGCAGCCCAGACCGATACTCTGGAAACACCATATATTTT.

CDR3 bases: TGTGCCAGCAGCCAAGTACCTCTTGGGACTGAAGCTTTCTTT. Translation gives CASSQVPLGTEAFF. J is TRBJ1-1 and V is TRBV4-2; unclear D gene. The V gene's germline CDR1 is LGHNA and CDR2 YNFKEQ. V dropped 1 base and J dropped 5 bases, with 11 bases sitting between them. The CDR3 sequence is 14 residues long.

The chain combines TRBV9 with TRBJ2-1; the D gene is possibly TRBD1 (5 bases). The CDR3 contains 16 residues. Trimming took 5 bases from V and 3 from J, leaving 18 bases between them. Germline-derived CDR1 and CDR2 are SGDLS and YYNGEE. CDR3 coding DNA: TGTGCCAGCAGAGTTCAGGGTGGAAACCTCTACAATGAGCAGTTCTTC. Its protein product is CASRVQGGNLYNEQFF.

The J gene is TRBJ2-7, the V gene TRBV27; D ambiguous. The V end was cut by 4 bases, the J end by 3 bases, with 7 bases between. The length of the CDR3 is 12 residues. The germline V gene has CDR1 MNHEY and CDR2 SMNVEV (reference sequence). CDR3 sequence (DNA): TGTGCCAGCAGTTCGCCCTTCTACGAGCAGTACTTC. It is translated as CASSSPFYEQYF.

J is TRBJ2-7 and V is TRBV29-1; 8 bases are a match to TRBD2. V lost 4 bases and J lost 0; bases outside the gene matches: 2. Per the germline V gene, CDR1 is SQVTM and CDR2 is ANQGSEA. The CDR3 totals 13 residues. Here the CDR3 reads CSVVGLASYEQYF. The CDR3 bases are TGCAGCGTTGTCGGACTAGCCTCCTACGAGCAGTACTTC.

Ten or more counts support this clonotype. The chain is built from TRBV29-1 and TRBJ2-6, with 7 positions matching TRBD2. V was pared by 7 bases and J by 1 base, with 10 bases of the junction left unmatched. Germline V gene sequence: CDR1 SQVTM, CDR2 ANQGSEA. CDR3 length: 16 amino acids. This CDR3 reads CSASSGEVSGANVLTF. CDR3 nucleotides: TGCAGCGCATCTAGCGGCGAAGTATCTGGGGCCAACGTCCTGACTTTC.

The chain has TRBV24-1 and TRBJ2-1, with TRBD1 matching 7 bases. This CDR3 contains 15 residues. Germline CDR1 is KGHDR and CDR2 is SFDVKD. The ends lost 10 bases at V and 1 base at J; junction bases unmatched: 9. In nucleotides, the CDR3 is TGTGCCACAGCAGGGGGAAGGGGATCCTACAATGAGCAGTTCTTC. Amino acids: CATAGGRGSYNEQFF.

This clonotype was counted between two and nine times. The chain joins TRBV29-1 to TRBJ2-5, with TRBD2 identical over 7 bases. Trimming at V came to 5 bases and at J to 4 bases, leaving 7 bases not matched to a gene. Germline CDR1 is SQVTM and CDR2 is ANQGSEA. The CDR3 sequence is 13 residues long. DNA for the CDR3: TGCAGCGTTTACGGGGGGAGTGGAGAGACCCAGTACTTC. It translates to CSVYGGSGETQYF. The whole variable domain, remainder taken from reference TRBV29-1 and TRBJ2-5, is SAVISQKPSRDICQRGTSLTIQCQVDSQVTMMFWYRQQPGQSLTLIATANQGSEATYESGFVIDKFPISRPNLTFSTLTVSNMSPEDSSIYLCSVYGGSGETQYFGPGTRLLVL.

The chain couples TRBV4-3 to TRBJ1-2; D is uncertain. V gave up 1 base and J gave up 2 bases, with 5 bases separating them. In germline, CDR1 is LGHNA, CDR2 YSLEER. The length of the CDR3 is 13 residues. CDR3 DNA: TGCGCCAGCAGCCAAGTGGGCAACTATGGCTACACCTTC. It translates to CASSQVGNYGYTF.

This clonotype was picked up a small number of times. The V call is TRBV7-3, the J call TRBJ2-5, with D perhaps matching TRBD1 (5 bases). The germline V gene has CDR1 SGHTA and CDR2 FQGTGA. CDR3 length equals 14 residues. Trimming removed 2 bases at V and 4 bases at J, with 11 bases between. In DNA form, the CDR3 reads TGTGCCAGCAGCTTACAGGGTCTCGGAGAGACCCAGTACTTC. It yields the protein CASSLQGLGETQYF.

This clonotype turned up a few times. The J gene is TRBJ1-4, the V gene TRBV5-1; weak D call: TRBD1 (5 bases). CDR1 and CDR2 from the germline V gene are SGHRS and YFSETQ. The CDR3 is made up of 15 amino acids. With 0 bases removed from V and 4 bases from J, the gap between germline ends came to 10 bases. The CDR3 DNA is TGCGCCAGCAGCTTGGGGCAGGGCGTTAATGAAAAACTGTTTTTT. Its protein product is CASSLGQGVNEKLFF.

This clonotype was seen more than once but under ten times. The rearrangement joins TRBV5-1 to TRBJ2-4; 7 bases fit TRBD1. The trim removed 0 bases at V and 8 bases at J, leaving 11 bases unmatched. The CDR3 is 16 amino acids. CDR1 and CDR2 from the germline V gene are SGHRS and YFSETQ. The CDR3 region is CASSLGQGAVSDIQYF. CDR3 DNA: TGCGCCAGCAGCTTGGGACAGGGTGCGGTGTCCGACATTCAGTACTTC.